Here is one TCR beta chain with its context. Its antigen is unknown. Looked up from germline, CDR1 is SGHKS and CDR2 is YYEKEE (reference sequence). The V end was cut by 2 bases, the J end by 2 bases, with 10 bases between. There are 14 residues in the CDR3. The data were taken from a study of shared clonotypes between healthy human individuals. TCRdb keeps only in-frame clones here, not all; method: immunoSEQ multiplex PCR. This table holds over 2 million clones, 85% to 95% found once. Study-wide results and caveats: The sharing of 5% to 6.5% of naive CD4 clonotypes was seen across several donors. Rarefaction exposed incomplete sorted-subset sequencing despite large depth. It was the non-shared clonotypes that had lower generation probabilities than clonotypes shared by all four donors.

This receptor was identified in a man between 18 and 29 years old in good health. Sequenced sample: naive CD4+ T cells sorted from blood. Subset in this sample: CD45RA+ positively selected. The chain is built from TRBV5-5 and TRBJ2-5; D may be TRBD1 (6 bases). CDR3 amino acids: CASSLGGGQETQYF. The CDR3 coding sequence is TGTGCCAGCAGCTTAGGGGGTGGACAAGAGACCCAGTACTTC.